This is a list of T cell receptor beta chains from one sample in a study of early T cells in non-severe SARS-CoV-2 infection. TCRdb itself ran the 5' RACE reads through MiXCR, one entry per CDR3 protein. The repertoire holds about 58,000 distinct CDR3 sequences, 12% seen once, with approximately 1.1% in the top ten. The sequences come from whole blood, collected at baseline. The receptor source for this set is an adult who was a healthcare worker with PCR-confirmed SARS-CoV-2 infection or an uninfected control (not recorded which). The donor label of this sample is uncertain. Both conserved end residues are trimmed from each CDR3.

j_gene: TRBJ2-5
v_gene: TRBV12-3/TRBV12-4
len: 11
CDR3aa: ASRATGTETQY

j_gene: TRBJ1-2
v_gene: TRBV3-1
len: 11
CDR3aa: ASSQATTQGYT

j_gene: TRBJ1-1
v_gene: TRBV30
len: 9
CDR3aa: AWRQQTEAF

j_gene: TRBJ2-2
v_gene: TRBV12-3/TRBV12-4
len: 12
CDR3aa: ASSFGGGPGELF

j_gene: TRBJ2-2
v_gene: TRBV5-5
len: 14
CDR3aa: ASTSSGILSTGELF

j_gene: TRBJ1-6
v_gene: TRBV7-3
len: 12
CDR3aa: ASKSTEGSLTLH

j_gene: TRBJ2-3
v_gene: TRBV19
len: 11
CDR3aa: ASSQENTDTQY

j_gene: TRBJ1-5
v_gene: TRBV10-1
len: 14
CDR3aa: ASSGQFTGYGGPQH

j_gene: TRBJ1-5
v_gene: TRBV18
len: 12
CDR3aa: ASSPKEGNQPQH

j_gene: TRBJ2-5
v_gene: TRBV7-8
len: 15
CDR3aa: ASSLGTSGGAGETQY

j_gene: TRBJ2-1
v_gene: TRBV10-2
len: 14
CDR3aa: ASSDSDRGPYNEQF

j_gene: TRBJ2-1
v_gene: TRBV12-3/TRBV12-4
len: 14
CDR3aa: ATRKDRGSLWNEQF

j_gene: TRBJ2-2
v_gene: TRBV7-3
len: 13
CDR3aa: ASSSTLGGTGELF

j_gene: TRBJ2-3
v_gene: TRBV20-1
len: 16
CDR3aa: SARGRAGALGSTDTQY